A selection of T cell receptor beta chains follows, all from one sample in a study of spatial heterogeneity in lung cancer. One entry per CDR3 protein, called by TCRdb with MiXCR from the 5' RACE reads. The table records roughly 79,000 distinct CDR3 sequences, around 12% of them present only once. The sequencing here drew on PBMCs, taken at surgery. These receptors were collected from a male donor with early-stage non-small cell lung cancer. CDR3s include the opening cysteine and the closing phenylalanine or tryptophan. D genes are given only for firm matches. For some rows the clone size is stated as once, few or many, or as a class when expanded; others skip it.

J gene | V gene | clone size | D gene | CDR3 protein | CDR3 DNA
TRBJ2-1 | TRBV29-1 | - | - | CSGSGNDNEQFF | TGCAGCGGAAGCGGTAACGACAATGAGCAGTTCTTC
TRBJ2-7 | TRBV2 | few | TRBD2 | CASSWTSGSRYEQYF | TGTGCCAGCAGTTGGACTAGCGGGAGCAGATACGAGCAGTACTTC
TRBJ2-1 | TRBV10-3 | many | TRBD2 | CAIQTSGRYNEQFF | TGTGCCATCCAGACTAGCGGGAGGTACAATGAGCAGTTCTTC
TRBJ2-7 | TRBV6-6 | few | TRBD1 | CASSYYGQGRNEQYF | TGTGCCAGCAGTTACTATGGACAGGGTAGGAACGAGCAGTACTTC
TRBJ2-7 | TRBV5-1 | few | - | CASSRRDGSYFYEQYF | TGCGCCAGCAGCCGCCGAGACGGGAGTTATTTCTACGAGCAGTACTTC
TRBJ2-1 | TRBV3-1 | many | - | CASSQLQSNEQFF | TGTGCCAGCAGCCAACTACAGAGTAATGAGCAGTTCTTC
TRBJ2-3 | TRBV7-2 | - | - | CASSLDEATRTDTQYF | TGTGCCAGCAGCTTAGATGAAGCCACCCGCACAGATACGCAGTATTTT
TRBJ2-7 | TRBV4-1 | many | - | CASSQGLGGAYEQYF | TGCGCCAGCAGCCAAGGTCTTGGGGGAGCCTACGAGCAGTACTTC
TRBJ1-6 | TRBV9 | few | TRBD1 | CASRGDSYNSPLHF | TGTGCCAGCAGGGGGGACAGCTATAATTCACCCCTCCACTTT
TRBJ1-5 | TRBV19 | few | - | CASSPPGSNQPQHF | TGTGCCAGTAGTCCGCCAGGTTCCAATCAGCCCCAGCATTTT
TRBJ1-1 | TRBV6-5 | few | - | CASSSTFPGHSSADTEAFF | TGTGCCAGCAGCTCGACCTTCCCGGGGCACTCCTCTGCGGACACTGAAGCTTTCTTT
TRBJ2-3 | TRBV20-1 | - | - | CSARDSLLARDTQYF | TGCAGTGCTAGAGACAGTCTGTTAGCCCGAGATACGCAGTATTTT
TRBJ2-7 | TRBV6-1 | few | - | CASSANAGNEQYF | TGTGCCAGCAGTGCCAACGCAGGAAACGAGCAGTACTTC
TRBJ1-1 | TRBV5-1 | - | - | CASSTGQLNTEAFF | TGCGCCAGCAGCACAGGGCAACTGAACACTGAAGCTTTCTTT
TRBJ1-5 | TRBV10-3 | many | - | CATKKGDSNQPQHF | TGTGCCACCAAGAAGGGAGATAGCAATCAGCCCCAGCATTTT
TRBJ2-4 | TRBV11-2 | few | TRBD1 | CASSLTGTGNIQYF | TGTGCCAGCAGCTTGACAGGGACGGGAAACATTCAGTACTTC
TRBJ2-7 | TRBV29-1 | few | - | CSVGTGRFDEQYF | TGCAGCGTTGGCACAGGGAGGTTCGACGAGCAGTACTTC
TRBJ2-7 | TRBV13 | - | - | CASSLGSRAVYEQYF | TGTGCCAGCAGCTTAGGGTCCAGGGCGGTCTACGAGCAGTACTTC
TRBJ2-2 | TRBV5-5 | - | TRBD1 | CASSWTGDNTGELFF | TGTGCCAGCAGCTGGACAGGGGATAACACCGGGGAGCTGTTTTTT
TRBJ2-5 | TRBV5-1 | few | TRBD2 | CASSSTSLAGLETQYF | TGCGCCAGCAGCTCGACGAGCCTAGCGGGACTAGAGACCCAGTACTTC
TRBJ2-5 | TRBV12-3/TRBV12-4 | - | TRBD1 | CASSLDRGGGETQYF | TGTGCCAGCAGTTTGGACAGGGGAGGTGGGGAGACCCAGTACTTC
TRBJ2-7 | TRBV11-2 | - | - | CASSLERGGLDEQYF | TGTGCCAGCAGCTTAGAAAGAGGGGGGCTAGACGAGCAGTACTTC
TRBJ2-2 | TRBV12-3/TRBV12-4 | few | - | CASSLQGGRLFF | TGTGCCAGCAGCTTACAGGGCGGAAGGCTGTTTTTT
TRBJ2-3 | TRBV25-1 | - | - | CASSEYGGRSDTQYF | TGTGCCAGCAGTGAATACGGGGGGCGATCAGATACGCAGTATTTT
TRBJ2-5 | TRBV6-5 | - | - | CASSVVGRQETQYF | TGTGCCAGCAGTGTCGTAGGGAGACAAGAGACCCAGTACTTC
TRBJ2-7 | TRBV6-6 | many | - | CASSPPVSPAYEQYF | TGTGCCAGCAGTCCCCCCGTTAGCCCGGCCTACGAGCAGTACTTC
TRBJ2-2 | TRBV27 | large | - | CASSFGGSGELFF | TGTGCCAGCAGCTTTGGGGGGTCCGGGGAGCTGTTTTTT
TRBJ2-3 | TRBV19 | few | - | CASMTGPTSTDTQYF | TGTGCCAGTATGACGGGCCCTACTAGCACAGATACGCAGTATTTT
TRBJ1-1 | TRBV6-5 | many | - | CASVGKGAGNTEAFF | TGTGCCAGCGTTGGGAAAGGCGCTGGCAACACTGAAGCTTTCTTT
TRBJ2-3 | TRBV7-9 | many | TRBD2 | CASSQGLAGPDTQYF | TGTGCCAGCAGCCAGGGACTAGCGGGCCCAGATACGCAGTATTTT
TRBJ2-3 | TRBV9 | - | TRBD2 | CASSSIAGLSTDTQYF | TGTGCCAGCAGCTCAATAGCGGGACTTAGCACAGATACGCAGTATTTT
TRBJ1-6 | TRBV7-2 | few | - | CASSLEGGYSPLHF | TGTGCCAGCAGCTTAGAGGGGGGTTATTCACCCCTCCACTTT
TRBJ1-1 | TRBV28 | few | - | CASSFTRTEAFF | TGTGCCAGCAGTTTCACGCGTACTGAAGCTTTCTTT
TRBJ2-1 | TRBV19 | few | - | CASSIVLGISYNEQFF | TGTGCCAGTAGTATTGTTCTAGGGATCTCCTACAATGAGCAGTTCTTC
TRBJ1-1 | TRBV30 | - | - | CAWSRASTEAFF | TGTGCCTGGAGTAGGGCGAGCACTGAAGCTTTCTTT
TRBJ2-7 | TRBV27 | few | - | CASSLRSDYEQYF | TGTGCCAGCAGTTTACGATCGGATTACGAGCAGTACTTC
TRBJ2-7 | TRBV3-1 | few | TRBD1 | CASTPDRGILDEQYF | TGTGCCAGCACCCCGGACAGGGGGATTTTGGACGAGCAGTACTTC
TRBJ1-5 | TRBV2 | - | TRBD1 | CASSDDTGAQPQHF | TGTGCCAGCAGTGACGATACAGGGGCCCAGCCCCAGCATTTT
TRBJ1-1 | TRBV5-4 | few | - | CASSLARDTEAFF | TGTGCCAGCAGCTTGGCCAGGGACACTGAAGCTTTCTTT
TRBJ2-7 | TRBV5-1 | many | TRBD2 | CASSSLAAASYEQYF | TGCGCCAGCAGCTCCCTAGCGGCCGCGTCCTACGAGCAGTACTTC
TRBJ1-1 | TRBV3-1 | - | TRBD1 | CASSQGQGRTEAFF | TGTGCCAGCAGCCAGGGACAGGGAAGGACTGAAGCTTTCTTT
TRBJ2-2 | TRBV2 | - | TRBD2 | CASSDSGGPSGELFF | TGTGCCAGCAGTGACTCGGGAGGGCCTAGCGGGGAGCTGTTTTTT
TRBJ2-1 | TRBV3-1 | - | - | CASSHGWREEQFF | TGTGCCAGCAGCCATGGCTGGCGGGAAGAGCAGTTCTTC
TRBJ1-4 | TRBV14 | - | - | CASSQDARGFREKLFF | TGTGCCAGCAGCCAAGATGCGCGGGGATTTAGGGAAAAACTGTTTTTT
TRBJ2-1 | TRBV29-1 | few | TRBD1 | CSVEDLDRARFF | TGCAGCGTTGAAGATCTCGACAGGGCCCGGTTCTTC
TRBJ1-2 | TRBV27 | few | TRBD1 | CASSSIGTGAMGYTF | TGTGCCAGCAGTTCGATTGGGACAGGGGCTATGGGCTACACCTTC
TRBJ2-7 | TRBV3-1 | few | - | CASSQAPTAYEQYF | TGTGCCAGCAGCCAGGCCCCGACGGCCTACGAGCAGTACTTC
TRBJ2-2 | TRBV2 | few | - | CASSESPSGGATGELFF | TGTGCCAGCAGTGAATCCCCGAGTGGGGGGGCCACCGGGGAGCTGTTTTTT
TRBJ2-7 | TRBV7-9 | - | - | CASSPGPYEQYF | TGTGCCAGCAGCCCGGGTCCCTACGAGCAGTACTTC
TRBJ2-3 | TRBV12-3/TRBV12-4 | few | TRBD2 | CASSFQLAGSTDTQYF | TGTGCCAGCAGTTTCCAACTAGCGGGGAGCACAGATACGCAGTATTTT
TRBJ2-7 | TRBV7-2 | - | - | CASSLDVGYEQYF | TGTGCCAGCAGCTTAGATGTAGGCTACGAGCAGTACTTC
TRBJ1-6 | TRBV18 | - | - | CASSPQGDNSPLHF | TGTGCCAGCTCACCACAGGGGGATAATTCACCCCTCCACTTT
TRBJ2-5 | TRBV20-1 | - | TRBD2 | CSAPLAGEETQYF | TGCAGTGCTCCTCTAGCGGGAGAAGAGACCCAGTACTTC
TRBJ1-2 | TRBV29-1 | few | - | CSVEDRGAGHDLGYTF | TGCAGCGTTGAAGATCGGGGGGCAGGGCATGACCTCGGCTACACCTTC
TRBJ1-1 | TRBV6-1 | few | TRBD1 | CASNTRTGGTEAFF | TGTGCCAGCAACACCAGGACAGGGGGCACTGAAGCTTTCTTT
TRBJ1-5 | TRBV19 | many | TRBD1 | CASSQARGRQPQHF | TGTGCCAGTAGTCAAGCGAGGGGGCGGCAGCCCCAGCATTTT
TRBJ1-3 | TRBV2 | many | - | CASDTGYSGNTIYF | TGTGCCAGCGATACAGGCTACTCTGGAAACACCATATATTTT
TRBJ2-1 | TRBV20-1 | - | TRBD2 | CSARELAGARYNEQFF | TGCAGTGCTAGAGAACTAGCGGGAGCCCGCTACAATGAGCAGTTCTTC
TRBJ2-2 | TRBV10-1 | few | - | CASSDIKNTGELFF | TGCGCCAGCAGTGACATAAAGAACACCGGGGAGCTGTTTTTT
TRBJ2-3 | TRBV6-2/TRBV6-3 | - | - | CASRAFSDLRTDTQYF | TGTGCCAGCCGCGCATTTAGCGATTTACGGACAGATACGCAGTATTTT